This is a list of T cell receptor beta chains from one sample in a study of T cells after posttransplantation cyclophosphamide. Profiling relied on immunoSEQ multiplex PCR, and the TCRdb table lists in-frame clones only, not all of them. The table records roughly 25,000 clones without singletons, the ten largest covering around 1.9%. The sample here was PBMCs, taken after allogeneic stem cell transplant with posttransplant cyclophosphamide. These receptors all come from a male patient aged 18 to 29 who received an allogeneic stem cell transplant from a related donor, was CMV-positive, and had no GVHD. Some T cells may be supplied by the graft donor. The CDR3 runs from the conserved cysteine through the conserved F or W. The D gene is left open where the match is weak. Only part of the rows carry a size: once, few, many, or a class if the clone is expanded.

J,V,size,D,CDR3,DNA
TRBJ2-1,TRBV7-9,many,TRBD2,CASSLGTSWHEQFF,TGTGCCAGCAGCTTGGGGACTAGCTGGCATGAGCAGTTCTTC
TRBJ2-1,TRBV28,many,TRBD1,CASSSRGRLEQFF,TGTGCCAGCAGTTCCAGGGGGCGGTTGGAGCAGTTCTTC
TRBJ2-7,TRBV11-2,many,TRBD2,CASSPSGGKYEQYF,TGTGCCAGCAGCCCGAGCGGGGGGAAGTACGAGCAGTACTTC
TRBJ2-1,TRBV19,many,NA,CASSSKLHSYNEQFF,TGTGCCAGTAGTAGTAAGCTCCACTCCTACAATGAGCAGTTCTTC
TRBJ2-5,TRBV27,many,NA,CASRNRVTNQETQYF,TGTGCCAGTCGGAACCGGGTTACTAACCAAGAGACCCAGTACTTC
TRBJ1-4,TRBV9,many,NA,CASSVAGANEKLFF,TGTGCCAGCAGCGTAGCAGGGGCTAATGAAAAACTGTTTTTT
TRBJ1-2,TRBV5-6,many,TRBD1,CASSPDRGRVSYGYTF,TGTGCCAGCAGCCCGGACAGGGGGCGCGTCAGCTATGGCTACACCTTC
TRBJ2-7,TRBV7-9,many,TRBD1,CASILSTGVEQYF,TGTGCCAGCATCCTTTCGACAGGGGTCGAGCAGTACTTC
TRBJ1-2,TRBV10-3,many,NA,CAIRSQGTSGYTF,TGTGCCATCAGGTCACAGGGAACCAGCGGCTACACCTTC
TRBJ1-2,TRBV25-1,many,TRBD1,CASRGTGGAYGYTF,TGTGCCAGCAGGGGGACAGGGGGCGCCTATGGCTACACCTTC
TRBJ2-2,TRBV5-6,many,TRBD1,CASSPETGSGELFF,TGTGCCAGCAGCCCGGAGACAGGGTCCGGGGAGCTGTTTTTT
TRBJ1-6,TRBV25-1,NA,TRBD1,CASSDWTGGNSPLHF,TGTGCCAGCAGTGATTGGACAGGAGGTAATTCACCCCTCCACTTT
TRBJ2-7,TRBV4-1,many,NA,CASSHLPSAYSYEQYF,TGCGCCAGCAGCCACCTCCCTAGCGCTTACTCCTACGAGCAGTACTTC
TRBJ2-5,TRBV7-9,many,NA,CASSSRETQYF,TGTGCCAGCAGCTCCCGGGAGACCCAGTACTTC
TRBJ2-3,TRBV2,many,NA,CASNGEYF,TGTGCCAGCAACGGGGAGTATTTT
TRBJ2-3,TRBV19,many,TRBD2,CASSIGGDYSGTQYF,TGTGCCAGTAGTATTGGAGGGGACTATTCGGGTACGCAGTATTTT
TRBJ2-7,TRBV27,many,TRBD1,CASSSVVSIYGTGGKYEQYF,TGTGCCAGCAGTTCCGTCGTATCGATATACGGGACAGGGGGCAAGTACGAGCAGTACTTC
TRBJ1-2,TRBV30,many,TRBD1,CAWSETGTGSGYTF,TGTGCCTGGAGTGAAACGGGGACAGGGTCTGGCTACACCTTC
TRBJ2-1,TRBV19,many,TRBD2,CASSSPAGGPVYNEQFF,TGTGCCAGTAGTTCCCCTGCGGGAGGGCCTGTGTACAATGAGCAGTTCTTC
TRBJ2-3,TRBV6-4,many,TRBD2,CASSDASGGPADTQYF,TGTGCCAGCAGTGACGCTAGCGGGGGGCCAGCAGATACGCAGTATTTT
TRBJ2-2,TRBV30,many,NA,CAWSRRTAANTGELFF,TGTGCCTGGAGTAGGAGGACCGCCGCGAACACCGGGGAGCTGTTTTTT
TRBJ1-4,TRBV28,many,NA,CASSYISREKLFF,TGTGCCAGCAGCTATATATCGAGAGAAAAACTGTTTTTT
TRBJ2-2,TRBV9,many,NA,CASSVERGTGELFF,TGTGCCAGCAGCGTAGAGCGAGGGACCGGGGAGCTGTTTTTT
TRBJ2-5,TRBV4-1,many,TRBD2,CASSQDRGWRGGKETQYF,TGCGCCAGCAGCCAAGATAGAGGGTGGCGGGGGGGTAAGGAGACCCAGTACTTC
TRBJ1-1,TRBV10-3,many,NA,CAIQGPTTEAFF,TGTGCCATCCAGGGCCCTACCACTGAAGCTTTCTTT
TRBJ1-1,TRBV5-1,many,NA,CASRDLNTEAFF,TGCGCCAGCCGGGATTTGAACACTGAAGCTTTCTTT
TRBJ1-2,TRBV19,many,TRBD1,CASSDRDRTYGYTF,TGTGCCAGTAGTGACCGGGACAGGACTTATGGCTACACCTTC
TRBJ1-3,TRBV13,many,NA,CASSLLIRGVGNTIYF,TGTGCCAGCAGTTTATTAATCAGGGGAGTAGGAAACACCATATATTTT
TRBJ2-7,TRBV9,many,TRBD1,CASSVSGTASYEQYF,TGTGCCAGCAGCGTAAGTGGGACAGCTTCATACGAGCAGTACTTC
TRBJ1-2,TRBV9,many,NA,CASSVDNYLDYGYTF,TGTGCCAGCAGCGTAGACAACTACCTGGACTATGGCTACACCTTC
TRBJ2-7,TRBV6-6,many,TRBD1,CASSPTGPYEQYF,TGTGCCAGCAGTCCGACAGGGCCCTACGAGCAGTACTTC
TRBJ1-1,TRBV29-1,many,NA,CTNDRNTEAFF,TGCACGAACGACAGGAACACTGAAGCTTTCTTT
TRBJ2-1,TRBV6-1,many,TRBD2,CASRTSGSFFEQFF,TGTGCCAGCAGAACTAGCGGGAGTTTCTTTGAGCAGTTCTTC
TRBJ1-4,TRBV6-5,many,TRBD1,CASSDRAATNEKLFF,TGTGCCAGCAGCGACAGGGCCGCAACTAATGAAAAACTGTTTTTT
TRBJ2-5,TRBV18,many,NA,CASSPLRETQYF,TGTGCCAGCTCACCCCTCCGGGAGACCCAGTACTTC
TRBJ2-1,TRBV5-4,few,TRBD2,CASSLVVAGEEQFF,TGTGCCAGCAGCTTGGTGGTAGCGGGGGAGGAGCAGTTCTTC
TRBJ2-7,TRBV28,many,TRBD2,CASSLTGGSSYEQYF,TGTGCCAGCAGTTTAACGGGGGGGAGCTCCTACGAGCAGTACTTC
TRBJ2-7,TRBV7-6,NA,TRBD2,CASNPGTSGDEQYF,TGTGCCAGCAACCCCGGGACTAGCGGCGACGAGCAGTACTTC
TRBJ2-5,TRBV15,NA,NA,CATSRLYQETQYF,TGTGCCACCAGCAGACTATACCAAGAGACCCAGTACTTC
TRBJ2-1,TRBV4-3,many,NA,CASSPRGSGRSYNEQFF,TGCGCCAGCAGCCCCCGTGGTAGCGGCCGCTCCTACAATGAGCAGTTCTTC
TRBJ2-3,TRBV13,many,NA,CASRSSTDTQYF,TGTGCCAGCAGGAGCAGCACAGATACGCAGTATTTT